Given below is one TCR beta chain in context. Its antigen is currently unknown. Generated by immunoSEQ multiplex PCR, the TCRdb table keeps only in-frame clones and is missing some. The sample yields under 150,000 clones, about 92% seen once. This sample is drawn from a study of T cell responses to AZD1222 COVID-19 vaccine. Findings and caveats of the study: A rise in Spike-specific TCR breadth and depth followed two AZD1222 doses. Spike-wide coverage was observed for vaccine-associated CD4 TCRs, with dominant responses at 160-218 and 743-854. A reported finding is that nearly half of spike-specific TCRs target unmutated variant regions. It was only after the peak T cell response that any repertoires were sampled.

This CDR3 is 14 amino acids long. Germline V lookup: CDR1 LNHDA, CDR2 SQIVND (reference sequence). Trimming at V came to 3 bases and at J to 10 bases, leaving 9 bases not matched to a gene. The TCR sequence derives from an adult in good health. Here the sequenced sample was peripheral blood, taken on day 0 of AZD1222 vaccination. This rearrangement joins TRBV19 to TRBJ2-1, with TRBD1 matching 7 bases. This CDR3 reads CASSIRPGQTEQFF. Here the CDR3 DNA reads TGTGCCAGTAGTATCCGACCGGGACAGACAGAGCAGTTCTTC.